This T cell receptor beta chain was captured in a study of T cell repertoires in cytomegalovirus infection. Overall study context: HLA-B-restricted CMV epitopes that are well studied were used alongside recently identified HLA-C-restricted ones. Public TCR beta signatures provided an indication of both CMV infection and a matching HLA type.

MiXCR, applied by TCRdb to the reads, yields one record per CDR3 protein. The sample has hundreds of thousands of distinct CDR3 sequences; roughly 30% are singletons. This CDR3 comprises 13 residues. Trimming removed 4 bases from V and 7 bases from J, with 13 bases in between. Germline CDR1 SGHAT, CDR2 FQDESV (reference sequence). This clonotype was detected only a few times. Its antigen is not known. Findings and caveats of the study: There were HLA-C-restricted CMV-specific TCR beta clonotypes dominating the ex vivo response.

V is TRBV11-1 and J is TRBJ1-1, with a tentative D call TRBD1 (5 bases). This clonotype was sampled from a human donor in good health (CMV status not recorded). Some clones in this sample may be carry-over from other donors' samples. The material sequenced was cultured CD8+ T cells from PBMCs, taken from culture after CMV antigen stimulation. The CDR3 bases are TGTGCCAGCAGCTCGATTGTGACAGTTGAAGCTTTCTTT. It is translated as CASSSIVTVEAFF.